These 13 T cell receptor beta chains came from one sample sequenced in a study of cytomegalovirus exposure and HLA in healthy donors. Amplification used 60 Vbeta primers and 13 Jbeta primers. Clones were sequenced by immunoSEQ multiplex PCR, and TCRdb holds only the in-frame ones, with some missing. The sample includes some 77,000 clones, 75% to 90% of them seen just once. Material for sequencing was PBMCs. These receptors all stem from a man aged 45-65 years in good health and CMV-seropositive.

The chain employs TRBV18 and TRBJ1-5, with TRBD1 as a possible D gene (6 bases). Trimming removed 5 bases from V and 7 bases from J, with 15 bases in between. The germline V gene has CDR1 KGHSH and CDR2 LQKENI. This CDR3 is built from 14 residues. Here the CDR3 reads CASSSEGTKQPQHF. CDR3 nucleotide sequence: TGTGCCAGCTCATCCGAAGGGACAAAGCAGCCCCAGCATTTT.

The chain carries TRBV13 and TRBJ2-3; TRBD1 is a possible D gene (5 bases). The CDR3 runs to 14 residues. Germline V gene data show CDR1 as PRHDT and CDR2 as FYEKMQ (reference sequence). V gave up 5 bases and J gave up 0 bases, with 9 bases separating them. The CDR3 region is CASSRKGSTDTQYF. The CDR3 DNA reads as TGTGCCAGCAGCCGTAAGGGGAGCACAGATACGCAGTATTTT.

This rearrangement joins TRBV5-1 to TRBJ1-1; D is perhaps TRBD1 (5 bases). CDR3 size: 14 residues. The germline V gene encodes CDR1 SGHRS and CDR2 YFSETQ. Trimming removed 4 bases at V and 3 bases at J, with 13 bases between. The CDR3 sequence: CASSRGAADTEAFF. As DNA, the CDR3 is TGCGCCAGCAGCCGTGGGGCGGCAGACACTGAAGCTTTCTTT. The full variable domain, completed using reference TRBV5-1 and TRBJ1-1, is KAGVTQTPRYLIKTRGQQVTLSCSPISGHRSVSWYQQTPGQGLQFLFEYFSETQRNKGNFPGRFSGRQFSNSRSEMNVSTLELGDSALYLCASSRGAADTEAFFGQGTRLTVV.

The chain carries TRBV5-8 and TRBJ2-5; 7 bases align to TRBD1. The closer fit of TRBJ2-7 to the DNA end suggests the J call may be wrong. The germline CDR1 and CDR2 sequences are SGHTS and YDEGEE. The CDR3 loop spans 14 amino acids. The CDR3 is CASSLEGAGYEQYF. Here the CDR3 DNA reads TGTGCCAGCAGCTTGGAGGGGGCGGGCTACGAGCAGTACTTC.

The rearrangement joins TRBV11-2 to TRBJ2-7, with TRBD2 identical over 7 bases. The length of the CDR3 is 16 residues. Losses at the gene ends were 2 bases for V and 2 bases for J; bases not matched to a gene: 9. Germline loops: CDR1 SGHAT, CDR2 FQNNGV. CDR3 sequence: CASSLLRGSSPYEQYF. In nucleotides, the CDR3 is TGTGCCAGCAGCTTACTCCGCGGGAGTAGTCCCTACGAGCAGTACTTC.

The chain carries TRBV5-6 and TRBJ2-7; tentative D call: TRBD2 (5 bases). CDR1 is SGHDT and CDR2 is YYEEEE in the germline V gene. V was shortened by 0 bases and J by 11 bases, with 18 bases between the two germline ends. The CDR3 consists of 14 residues. The CDR3 protein is CASSLGDRGLIEYF. CDR3 DNA sequence: TGTGCCAGCAGCTTGGGAGACCGCGGGTTAATCGAGTACTTC. The full variable domain, completed using reference TRBV5-6 and TRBJ2-7, is DAGVTQSPTHLIKTRGQQVTLRCSPKSGHDTVSWYQQALGQGPQFIFQYYEEEERQRGNFPDRFSGHQFPNYSSELNVNALLLGDSALYLCASSLGDRGLIEYFGPGTRLTVT.

The chain employs TRBV19 and TRBJ1-5; 10 bases align to TRBD1. The CDR3 is 15 residues long. The germline gives CDR1 LNHDA, CDR2 SQIVND (reference sequence). Trimming took 4 bases from V and 7 from J; bases not matched to a gene: 7. CDR3 nucleotide sequence: TGTGCCAGTAGTACTTTGGGGACAGGGGACCAGCCCCAGCATTTT. It specifies CASSTLGTGDQPQHF.

CDR3 sequence: CASSRQRGETQYF. CDR3 in DNA: TGCGCCAGCAGCCGACAGCGGGGAGAGACCCAGTACTTC. J is TRBJ2-5 and V is TRBV5-1; TRBD2 agrees at 7 bases. CDR3 length: 13 amino acids. V dropped 4 bases and J dropped 4; count of bases not matched to a gene: 4. Germline V gives CDR1 SGHRS, CDR2 YFSETQ.

V and J are TRBV5-5 and TRBJ2-7; weak D call: TRBD2 (7 bases). The CDR3 spans 14 residues. V shed 3 bases and J shed 3 bases, with 13 bases lying between them. Germline V lookup: CDR1 SGHKS, CDR2 YYEKEE (reference sequence). CDR3 sequence: CASSWGGGSYEQYF. In DNA form, the CDR3 reads TGTGCCAGCAGCTGGGGAGGGGGGAGCTACGAGCAGTACTTC.

This rearrangement joins TRBV30 to TRBJ1-5; 7 nucleotides align to TRBD1. The germline V gene encodes CDR1 GTSNPN and CDR2 SVGIG (reference sequence). This CDR3 region has 17 residues. V was clipped by 6 bases and J by 6 bases; unmatched bases: 20. The CDR3 is CACDTGVSLANRQPQHF. CDR3 DNA sequence: TGTGCCTGTGATACAGGGGTCTCTTTGGCCAATCGTCAGCCCCAGCATTTT. The whole variable domain, remainder taken from reference TRBV30 and TRBJ1-5, is SQTIHQWPATLVQPVGSPLSLECTVEGTSNPNLYWYRQAAGRGLQLLFYSVGIGQISSEVPQNLSASRPQDRQFILSSKKLLLSDSGFYLCACDTGVSLANRQPQHFGDGTRLSIL.

The chain couples TRBV10-3 to TRBJ2-3, with 8 bases matching TRBD2. Looked up from germline, CDR1 is ENHRY and CDR2 is SYGVKD. V lost 10 bases to trimming and J lost 2 bases; unmatched junction nucleotides: 8. This CDR3 region has 14 residues. CDR3: CATGGAGITDTQYF. Here the CDR3 DNA reads TGTGCCACGGGGGGGGCGGGTATCACAGATACGCAGTATTTT.

The rearrangement links TRBV11-2 to TRBJ2-1; possibly TRBD2 for D (6 bases). This CDR3 comprises 19 residues. V dropped 2 bases and J dropped 0 bases, with 20 bases sitting between them. Per the germline V gene, CDR1 is SGHAT and CDR2 is FQNNGV. The CDR3 loop is CASSLRSLSGPFSYNEQFF. Here the CDR3 DNA reads TGTGCCAGCAGCTTAAGGTCCCTCAGCGGGCCGTTCTCCTACAATGAGCAGTTCTTC.

A note on this clone: The sample carries other DNA sequences with the same CDR3. The chain uses TRBV6-5 and TRBJ2-3; D might be TRBD1 (6 bases). CDR1 is MNHEY, CDR2 SVGAGI, per germline. CDR3 length: 14 amino acids. V shed 6 bases and J shed 5 bases, with 15 bases lying between them. CDR3 in amino acids: CASSYRTGKDTQYF. In DNA form, the CDR3 reads TGTGCCAGCAGCTACCGTACAGGGAAAGATACGCAGTATTTT.